This T cell receptor (beta chain) was captured by sequencing in a study of technical replicates of blood from several donors. Assay used: immunoSEQ multiplex PCR; TCRdb lists only in-frame clones, some missing. The sample includes fewer than 90,000 clones, roughly 93% seen only once; the top ten take about 0.23%. J was trimmed by 1 base and V by 6 bases; bases with no gene match: 5. There are 14 residues in the CDR3. The germline gives CDR1 PRHDT, CDR2 FYEKMQ (reference sequence). The TCR sequence derives from a human donor in good health. The sequencing sample was made of T cells isolated from PBMCs. V usage is TRBV13 and J usage is TRBJ1-1; TRBD1 matches at 7 bases. The chain's CDR3 is CASRQGPGNTEAFF. For the CDR3, the DNA is TGTGCCAGCAGACAGGGGCCGGGGAACACTGAAGCTTTCTTT.